These T cell receptor beta chains were read from a single sample in a study of post-analysis software for immune sequencing data. One entry per CDR3 protein, called by TCRdb with MiXCR from the PCR reads. The table includes more than 450,000 distinct CDR3 sequences, 34% detected once. Sequenced sample: blood. These receptors were collected from a girl aged 2-17 years with multiple sclerosis. The CDR3 runs from the conserved cysteine through the conserved F or W. The order of the fields is D gene, clone size, J gene, V gene, CDR3 DNA, CDR3 protein. The D gene is left open where the match is weak. The size entry is marked missing in some rows and otherwise reads once, few, many or a size class.

TRBD2 | - | TRBJ2-5 | TRBV5-1 | TGCGCCAGCAGCTTCGGCGGGGGGCTGGGGGAGACCCAGTACTTC | CASSFGGGLGETQYF
- | many | TRBJ2-7 | TRBV20-1 | TGCAGTGCTAGAGTGGGCGGGCGGAACGAGCAGTACTTC | CSARVGGRNEQYF
TRBD1 | - | TRBJ2-7 | TRBV6-6 | TGTGCCAGCAGCCCGGAAGGACAGGGTTTCTACGAGCAGTACTTC | CASSPEGQGFYEQYF
- | few | TRBJ1-2 | TRBV5-1 | TGCGCCAGCAGCTTGCCAGGGGACTATGGCTACACCTTC | CASSLPGDYGYTF
- | - | TRBJ2-3 | TRBV7-7 | TGTGCCAGCAGCTTGGGTGGAGACAGGTCTAGTGATACGCAGTATTTT | CASSLGGDRSSDTQYF
- | few | TRBJ2-3 | TRBV7-9 | TGTGCCAGCAGCTTACGAGGCGAGGGCACAGATACGCAGTATTTT | CASSLRGEGTDTQYF
- | few | TRBJ2-5 | TRBV7-9 | TGTGCCAGCAGCTCCGGGCTAGGGGCAGGGAGAGAGACCCAGTACTTC | CASSSGLGAGRETQYF
- | - | TRBJ2-3 | TRBV7-3 | TGTGCCAGCAGGGGTTCGAGGAAGGGGCGATCAGATACGCAGTATTTT | CASRGSRKGRSDTQYF
TRBD1 | - | TRBJ2-3 | TRBV4-1 | TGCGCCAGCAGCCAAGGGACAGGGGCATACACAGATACGCAGTATTTT | CASSQGTGAYTDTQYF
- | few | TRBJ1-2 | TRBV6-1 | TGTGCCAGCAGTGAACGATTATTACCGGGGACATATGGCTACACCTTC | CASSERLLPGTYGYTF
TRBD2 | once | TRBJ2-5 | TRBV20-1 | TGCAGTGCTAGAGATCCTAGCGGGGGGACGAAGACCCAGTACTTC | CSARDPSGGTKTQYF
TRBD1 | - | TRBJ1-5 | TRBV6-2/TRBV6-3 | TGTGCCAGCAGTTACGTAGGACAGGGGAATCAGCCCCAGCATTTT | CASSYVGQGNQPQHF
- | - | TRBJ2-7 | TRBV7-9 | TGTGCCAGCAGCTTAGGGGGTCGGGGCCAGTACTTC | CASSLGGRGQYF
- | few | TRBJ2-5 | TRBV10-3 | TGTGCCACCCGGGACGTACTACAAGAGACCCAGTACTTC | CATRDVLQETQYF
- | - | TRBJ1-1 | TRBV10-1 | TGCGCCAGAAGGCGGGAGGGCAGACTGAACACTGAAGCTTTCTTT | CARRREGRLNTEAFF
TRBD2 | - | TRBJ2-5 | TRBV10-2 | TGCGCCAGCAGTGACCACCCCCAAGTAGCGGGGGGGACCCAGTACTTC | CASSDHPQVAGGTQYF
- | - | TRBJ1-1 | TRBV10-3 | TGTGCCATCAGCCCCTTAGTAGGCACTGAAGCTTTCTTT | CAISPLVGTEAFF
- | - | TRBJ2-3 | TRBV2 | TGTGCCAGGAAACGGCGGCTGACGGATACGCAGTATTTT | CARKRRLTDTQYF
TRBD2 | few | TRBJ2-1 | TRBV12-3/TRBV12-4 | TGTGCCAGCAGGCAGACTAGCGGCAATGAGCAGTTCTTC | CASRQTSGNEQFF
TRBD1 | few | TRBJ1-2 | TRBV7-6 | TGTGCCAGCAGCTTGACCGGACAGGGCTATGGCTACACCTTC | CASSLTGQGYGYTF
TRBD2 | few | TRBJ2-1 | TRBV28 | TGTGCCAGCAGTTTCATCGGGGAGGGGAATGAGCAGTTCTTC | CASSFIGEGNEQFF
- | few | TRBJ2-3 | TRBV25-1 | TGTGCCAGCAGTGAATCAAGAACGCAGTATTTT | CASSESRTQYF
- | - | TRBJ2-2 | TRBV7-3 | TGTGCCAGCAGTCCTGAGGGTATCGGGGAGCGGTTTTTT | CASSPEGIGERFF
- | few | TRBJ2-3 | TRBV29-1 | TGCAGCGTTGAAAGGGGAAGAGATACGCAGTATTTT | CSVERGRDTQYF
- | once | TRBJ2-3 | TRBV7-9 | TGTGCCAGCAGCTTACCAGGGGCGCCAGATACGCAGTATTTT | CASSLPGAPDTQYF
- | - | TRBJ1-1 | TRBV3-1 | TGTGCCAGCAGCCAAGTGGGGTCTCTTGGGACTGAAGCTTTCTTT | CASSQVGSLGTEAFF
TRBD1 | few | TRBJ2-3 | TRBV18 | TGTGCCAGCAGCCCCGGGACAGGTGGGGCAGATACGCAGTATTTT | CASSPGTGGADTQYF
- | - | TRBJ2-7 | TRBV20-1 | TGCAGTGCTACAACCCACGAGGCACATTTTTTAGCCTACGAGCAGTACTTC | CSATTHEAHFLAYEQYF
TRBD2 | few | TRBJ2-3 | TRBV9 | TGTGCCAGCAGCGTCGGGTTCAGCGGGGGAAGAGATACGCAGTATTTT | CASSVGFSGGRDTQYF
TRBD1 | few | TRBJ1-1 | TRBV27 | TGTGCCAGCAGTTTAAGTCGGACAGGGCACACTGAAGCTTTCTTT | CASSLSRTGHTEAFF
TRBD2 | - | TRBJ2-3 | TRBV7-2 | TGTGCCAGCAGCTTAGAGACTAGCGGGGGGGTTGGCGTCAGGTCGCAGTATTTT | CASSLETSGGVGVRSQYF
- | - | TRBJ1-2 | TRBV15 | TGTGCCACCAGCACCCAGAGGACGGCCGCAGGGGGCTACACCTTC | CATSTQRTAAGGYTF
- | many | TRBJ2-1 | TRBV3-1 | TGTGCCAGCAGCCCCCCGAGGGGGGCTAGGGACAATGAGCAGTTCTTC | CASSPPRGARDNEQFF
- | few | TRBJ2-5 | TRBV5-1 | TGCGCCAGCAGCTTGGTCGGGACACCACAAGAGACCCAGTACTTC | CASSLVGTPQETQYF
- | few | TRBJ1-4 | TRBV15 | TGTGCCACCAGCGATACCTCAGAGACGCTCGCGGAAAAACTGTTTTTT | CATSDTSETLAEKLFF
- | few | TRBJ2-1 | TRBV6-2/TRBV6-3 | TGTGCCAGCAGTTACAGACGGGGCGACTACAATGAGCAGTTCTTC | CASSYRRGDYNEQFF
- | few | TRBJ2-7 | TRBV5-6 | TGTGCCAGCAGCTTGAGGGCAGCGAGATGGTCCTACGAGCAGTACTTC | CASSLRAARWSYEQYF
TRBD1 | - | TRBJ2-1 | TRBV6-1 | TGTGCCAGCAGTGGAGGGGACAGGGGGCTAGGTGAGCAGTTCTTC | CASSGGDRGLGEQFF
TRBD1 | - | TRBJ1-2 | TRBV15 | TGTGCCACCAGCCGGGACAGGGAAGGTGGCTACACCTTC | CATSRDREGGYTF
- | - | TRBJ2-1 | TRBV11-3 | TGTGCCAGCAGTTCCACTTTTGGTGAGCAGTTCTTC | CASSSTFGEQFF
- | few | TRBJ2-7 | TRBV29-1 | TGCAGCGTCAGGGACGACAGCTACGAGCAGTACTTC | CSVRDDSYEQYF
TRBD1 | once | TRBJ2-3 | TRBV5-1 | TGCGCCAGCAGCCCGGGACAGACCGCAGATACGCAGTATTTT | CASSPGQTADTQYF
TRBD1 | few | TRBJ1-2 | TRBV9 | TGTGCCAGCAGCAGGTCGGGACAGGGGTTCGACACCTTC | CASSRSGQGFDTF
- | - | TRBJ2-5 | TRBV7-2 | TGTGCCAGCAGCTGGGCGGGGTGGGGAGAGACCCAGTACTTC | CASSWAGWGETQYF
TRBD2 | - | TRBJ2-1 | TRBV12-3/TRBV12-4 | TGTGCCAGCAGTTACGGACTAGCGGGGTACAATGAGCAGTTCTTC | CASSYGLAGYNEQFF